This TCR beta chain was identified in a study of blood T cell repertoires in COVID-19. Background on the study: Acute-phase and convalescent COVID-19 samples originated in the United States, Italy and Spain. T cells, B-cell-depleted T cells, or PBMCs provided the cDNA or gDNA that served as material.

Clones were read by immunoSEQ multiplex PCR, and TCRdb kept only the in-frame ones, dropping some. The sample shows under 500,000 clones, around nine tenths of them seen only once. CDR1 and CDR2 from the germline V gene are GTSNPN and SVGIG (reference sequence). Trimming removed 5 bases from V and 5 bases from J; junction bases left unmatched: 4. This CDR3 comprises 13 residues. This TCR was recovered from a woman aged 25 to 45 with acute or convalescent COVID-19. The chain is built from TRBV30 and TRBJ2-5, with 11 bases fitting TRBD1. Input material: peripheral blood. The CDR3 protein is CAWGQGARETQYF. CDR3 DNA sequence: TGTGCCTGGGGACAGGGGGCGCGGGAGACCCAGTACTTC.